This record concerns one T cell receptor (beta chain) sequence. These data are taken from a study of CD8 T cells in Susac syndrome. Study context: Sequenced Susac syndrome patients included 5 or 6 with active disease and eight or nine who were in remission.

RNA amounts of roughly 0.45 to 1 ug underwent reverse transcription with random hexamers. MiXCR, applied by TCRdb to the immunoSEQ multiplex PCR reads, yields one record per CDR3 protein. The repertoire holds some 180,000 distinct CDR3 sequences, with 85% to 95% as singletons. This CDR3 region has 14 residues. The V end was cut by 1 base, the J end by 0 bases, with 4 bases between. The germline V gene has CDR1 LGHDT and CDR2 YNNKEL (reference sequence). The source is a human donor with Susac syndrome. The sequenced material came from CD4+ T cells from PBMCs. The chain employs TRBV3-1 and TRBJ1-5; D is undetermined. This CDR3 reads CASSQAASNQPQHF. Here the CDR3 DNA reads TGTGCCAGCAGCCAAGCAGCTAGCAATCAGCCCCAGCATTTT.